One sample yielded the 22 T cell receptor beta chains listed below, sequenced in a study of shared clonotypes between healthy human individuals. Sequenced by immunoSEQ multiplex PCR; TCRdb stores in-frame clones only, minus some. The repertoire holds 800,000 to 1,200,000 clones, with about 84% as singletons. The specimen sequenced was memory CD4+ T cells from PBMCs. Subset meaning: CD45RA-negative fraction. Receptors originate from a man in his late teens or twenties in good health. Some clones in this sample may be carry-over from other donors' samples.

The J gene is TRBJ2-7, the V gene TRBV5-5; D possibly corresponds to TRBD2 (5 bases). The length of the CDR3 is 15 residues. CDR1 is SGHKS, CDR2 YYEKEE, per germline (reference sequence). Trimming cost V 2 bases and J 2 bases, with 14 bases left between them. The CDR3 nucleotides are TGTGCCAGCAGCTTTGGCGCTAGCCTAACCTACGAGCAGTACTTC. Translated, it gives CASSFGASLTYEQYF.

The chain is built from TRBV14 and TRBJ2-7, with D perhaps TRBD1 (7 bases). V lost 2 bases and J lost 5, with 13 bases in between. The CDR3 is 14 amino acids. The germline CDR1 and CDR2 sequences are SGHDN and FVKESK. Written as DNA, the CDR3 is TGTGCCAGCAGCCAATTTGGCGGGACAGACGAGCAGTACTTC. This codes for CASSQFGGTDEQYF. Looking up the rest from reference TRBV14 and TRBJ2-7 gives the full variable domain: EAGVTQFPSHSVIEKGQTVTLRCDPISGHDNLYWYRRVMGKEIKFLLHFVKESKQDESGMPNNRFLAERTGGTYSTLKVQPAELEDSGVYFCASSQFGGTDEQYFGPGTRLTVT.

This chain uses TRBV18 with TRBJ2-5; a possible D gene is TRBD2 (5 bases). V was shortened by 5 bases and J by 1 base, with 5 bases between the two germline ends. CDR1 is KGHSH, CDR2 LQKENI, per germline. The CDR3 runs to 12 residues. CDR3 bases: TGTGCCAGCTCAGCGGGCCAAGAGACCCAGTACTTC. Protein: CASSAGQETQYF. Looking up the rest from reference TRBV18 and TRBJ2-5 gives the full variable domain: NAGVMQNPRHLVRRRGQEARLRCSPMKGHSHVYWYRQLPEEGLKFMVYLQKENIIDESGMPKERFSAEFPKEGPSILRIQQVVRGDSAAYFCASSAGQETQYFGPGTRLLVL.

V usage is TRBV2 and J usage is TRBJ2-2; 11 nucleotides agree with TRBD2. Losses at the gene ends were 3 bases for V and 4 bases for J; bases not matched to a gene: 13. The CDR3 length is 19 residues. CDR1 is SNHLY, CDR2 FYNNEI, per germline. CDR3 nucleotides: TGTGCCAGCAGTGACCTGGGACTAGCGGAGTCGTCTGGCACCGGGGAGCTGTTTTTT. Translated: CASSDLGLAESSGTGELFF.

The V call is TRBV7-2, the J call TRBJ2-1; TRBD2 matches at 14 bases. Per germline, CDR1 SGHTA and CDR2 FQGNSA. The CDR3 runs 16 residues. The V and J ends lost 0 bases and 8 bases, in that order; junction bases with no gene match: 3. The CDR3 spells CASSLARLAGGDEQFF. The CDR3 nucleotides are TGTGCCAGCAGCTTAGCCAGACTAGCGGGAGGGGATGAGCAGTTCTTC.

The table lists this clone with a few counts. The rearrangement links TRBV5-5 to TRBJ2-7, with D uncertain. There are 14 residues in the CDR3. CDR1 and CDR2 (germline): SGHKS, YYEKEE (reference sequence). The ends were cut back, 1 base at V and 1 base at J, with 9 bases in the middle. The CDR3 protein is CASSLRQDSYEQYF. CDR3 nucleotide sequence: TGTGCCAGCAGCTTGAGACAAGATTCCTACGAGCAGTACTTC.

The chain is built from TRBV13 and TRBJ1-2; weak D call: TRBD1 (6 bases). Trimming removed 0 bases at V and 8 bases at J, with 13 bases between. CDR3 length equals 14 residues. Germline V gives CDR1 PRHDT, CDR2 FYEKMQ (reference sequence). CDR3 sequence reads: CASSLGARQVGYTF. CDR3 nucleotides: TGTGCCAGCAGCTTAGGGGCTCGACAGGTGGGCTACACCTTC. Complete variable domain (other parts from reference TRBV13 and TRBJ1-2): AAGVIQSPRHLIKEKRETATLKCYPIPRHDTVYWYQQGPGQDPQFLISFYEKMQSDKGSIPDRFSAQQFSDYHSELNMSSLELGDSALYFCASSLGARQVGYTFGSGTRLTVV.

The V and J genes are TRBV28 and TRBJ1-2, with a weak D call TRBD1 (5 bases). CDR1 MDHEN and CDR2 SYDVKM come from the germline V gene. Trimming cost V 7 bases and J 6 bases, with 21 bases left between them. The CDR3 spans 15 residues. CDR3 protein: CASTLLTGSGDGYTF. CDR3 coding DNA: TGTGCCAGCACCCTTTTAACAGGCTCCGGGGATGGCTACACCTTC.

The chain carries TRBV28 and TRBJ2-5; D not certain. V was shortened by 2 bases and J by 5 bases, with 9 bases between the two germline ends. The CDR3 runs 13 residues. Looked up from germline, CDR1 is MDHEN and CDR2 is SYDVKM. CDR3 DNA sequence: TGTGCCAGCAGTTTACTGGGTTTCGAGACCCAGTACTTC. Translating it yields CASSLLGFETQYF.

The chain carries TRBV5-1 and TRBJ2-2; TRBD1 is a possible D gene (6 bases). Germline loops: CDR1 SGHRS, CDR2 YFSETQ. The CDR3 consists of 15 residues. The V gene lost 5 bases and the J gene lost 3 bases, with 14 bases spanning the gap. CDR3 sequence reads: CASRTGSVDTGELFF. DNA for the CDR3: TGCGCCAGCAGGACAGGCAGCGTTGACACCGGGGAGCTGTTTTTT.

This clone was recorded only once. V gene TRBV7-9 combines with J gene TRBJ1-3; TRBD1 might be the D (6 bases). The V and J ends lost 5 bases and 3 bases respectively, with 14 bases between them. Looked up from germline, CDR1 is SEHNR and CDR2 is FQNEAQ (reference sequence). The CDR3 contains 15 residues. CDR3 bases: TGTGCCAGCAGCAGTACGACAGGATTTGGAAACACCATATATTTT. Translated: CASSSTTGFGNTIYF.

A single count supports this clone. V and J are TRBV6-4 and TRBJ2-7, with a weak D call TRBD1 (6 bases). Germline lookup yields CDR1 MRHNA and CDR2 SNTAGT. V lost 4 bases, J lost 4 bases, and 20 bases lay in between. The CDR3 extends over 16 amino acids. CDR3 coding DNA: TGTGCCAGCAGTGGATCCCAGGGGAGAACCATATACGAGCAGTACTTC. This gives the protein CASSGSQGRTIYEQYF.

This sequence joins TRBV9 and TRBJ2-2; no firm D call. V was pared by 3 bases and J by 1 base, with 10 bases between. Germline V gene lookup returns CDR1 SGDLS and CDR2 YYNGEE. CDR3 size: 15 residues. This chain's CDR3 is CASSGGSGNTGELFF. The CDR3 bases are TGTGCCAGCAGCGGAGGTAGTGGGAACACCGGGGAGCTGTTTTTT.

J is TRBJ2-7 and V is TRBV7-6; D may be TRBD1 (6 bases). CDR3 size: 14 residues. Germline loops: CDR1 SGHVS, CDR2 FNYEAQ. V was shortened by 2 bases and J by 3 bases, with 11 bases between the two germline ends. The CDR3 here is CASSLNRDGYEQYF. Here the CDR3 DNA reads TGTGCCAGCAGCTTAAACAGGGATGGCTACGAGCAGTACTTC. The complete variable domain, with remaining parts taken from reference TRBV7-6 and TRBJ2-7, reads GAGVSQSPRYKVTKRGQDVALRCDPISGHVSLYWYRQALGQGPEFLTYFNYEAQQDKSGLPNDRFSAERPEGSISTLTIQRTEQRDSAMYRCASSLNRDGYEQYFGPGTRLTVT.

The rearrangement joins TRBV10-3 to TRBJ2-6, with TRBD1 matching 8 bases. V lost 2 bases, J lost 0 bases, and 6 bases stayed unmatched. The CDR3 extends over 18 amino acids. Germline V lookup: CDR1 ENHRY, CDR2 SYGVKD. In DNA form, the CDR3 reads TGTGCCATCAGTGAGGGGACAGGCTTTTACTCTGGGGCCAACGTCCTGACTTTC. Translating it yields CAISEGTGFYSGANVLTF.

For the CDR3, the DNA is TGTGCCAGCAGTTTCAGGACTACAGATACGCAGTATTTT. Its protein is CASSFRTTDTQYF. This chain links TRBV28 with TRBJ2-3, with a weak D call TRBD2 (5 bases). Germline-derived CDR1 and CDR2 are MDHEN and SYDVKM. V lost 3 bases to trimming and J lost 3 bases, with 7 bases between them. The length of the CDR3 is 13 residues.

V usage is TRBV5-4 and J usage is TRBJ2-1; 8 nucleotides match TRBD2. From germline, CDR1 is SGHNT and CDR2 YYREEE (reference sequence). The CDR3 sequence is 16 residues long. The trim removed 4 bases at V and 6 bases at J, leaving 12 bases unmatched. CDR3 sequence: CASSPSSGRGANEQFF. CDR3 DNA sequence: TGTGCCAGCAGCCCCTCGAGCGGGAGAGGGGCCAATGAGCAGTTCTTC.

This chain joins TRBV2 and TRBJ2-7, with 9 positions matching TRBD1. The junction had 7 bases not matched to a gene; V was cut back by 5 bases and J by 2 bases. Germline V gene sequence: CDR1 SNHLY, CDR2 FYNNEI. The CDR3 extends over 15 amino acids. CDR3 amino acids: CASSTTGQGAYEQYF. The CDR3 nucleotides are TGTGCCAGCAGTACAACGGGACAGGGCGCCTACGAGCAGTACTTC.

This clone showed up just a few times. This sequence joins TRBV19 and TRBJ1-5, with 11 positions matching TRBD1. There are 17 residues in the CDR3. Per the germline V gene, CDR1 is LNHDA and CDR2 is SQIVND (reference sequence). With V trimmed by 7 bases and J by 2 bases, 10 bases remained unmatched. The CDR3: CASTLGQGARRNQPQHF. DNA for the CDR3: TGTGCCAGTACCTTAGGACAGGGGGCTAGGCGCAATCAGCCCCAGCATTTT.

This rearrangement joins TRBV11-2 to TRBJ2-1; 10 bases align to TRBD2. The V and J ends lost 1 base and 1 base, in that order; junction bases with no gene match: 10. The length of the CDR3 is 19 residues. Germline CDR1 is SGHAT and CDR2 is FQNNGV. CDR3: CASSLGRKIAGGSYNEQFF. CDR3 bases: TGTGCCAGCAGCTTAGGGAGGAAAATAGCGGGGGGATCCTACAATGAGCAGTTCTTC.

For this clone: It may be a read error: a sequence one base away is much more abundant. The CDR3 DNA reads TGTGCCAGCAGCACGACAGGGGGGAACACTGAAGCTTTCTTT. Translated: CASSTTGGNTEAFF. The rearrangement uses TRBV11-2 and TRBJ1-1; 9 nucleotides match TRBD1. CDR3 length equals 14 residues. The V segment lost 5 bases and the J segment 1 base; nucleotides outside the gene matches: 2. Germline values: CDR1 SGHAT, CDR2 FQNNGV.

The rearrangement links TRBV5-1 to TRBJ2-7; the D gene is possibly TRBD2 (7 bases). The CDR3 spans 17 residues. V lost 7 bases, J lost 0 bases, and 23 bases lay in between. Germline-derived CDR1 and CDR2 are SGHRS and YFSETQ. The CDR3 nucleotides are TGCGCCAGCGTACTGCGGAGGGGGGGCGAATCCTCCTACGAGCAGTACTTC. Protein: CASVLRRGGESSYEQYF.